This T cell receptor beta chain derives from a study of beta chain features in type 1 diabetes. For the study at large: There was similarity between patients and healthy donors in age, gender and cell yields.

Germline CDR1 is SGDLS and CDR2 is YYNGEE. V lost 0 bases to trimming and J lost 0 bases; unmatched junction nucleotides: 7. The CDR3 extends over 18 amino acids. Staining for CD45RO/CCR7/CD25/CD127/CD95/CD27 allowed sorting of CD4+ naive, central memory, regulatory and stem cell-like memory cells. The sequenced template was cDNA made from the entire isolated RNA. Libraries were prepared by immunoSEQ multiplex PCR; TCRdb keeps only in-frame clonotypes and omits some of them. This sample has 500,000 to 650,000 clones; roughly an eighth occur once, and the top ten carry roughly 0.11%. Points on this clone: Its specificity is not known.

Study outcomes and limitations: TCRB CDR3 length was moderately but significantly reduced in all four CD4+ subsets of Type 1 diabetes patients. A cDNA-based sequencing approach could over-represent cells with high TCR expression.

This TCR was recovered from a man aged 25-40 years with type 1 diabetes. Input material: naive CD4+ T cells from blood. The V and J genes are TRBV9 and TRBJ2-1; 9 bases line up with TRBD2. Written as DNA, the CDR3 is TGTGCCAGCAGCGTAGTCGGGAGCGGGGGGCCCTCCTACAATGAGCAGTTCTTC. Encoded protein: CASSVVGSGGPSYNEQFF.